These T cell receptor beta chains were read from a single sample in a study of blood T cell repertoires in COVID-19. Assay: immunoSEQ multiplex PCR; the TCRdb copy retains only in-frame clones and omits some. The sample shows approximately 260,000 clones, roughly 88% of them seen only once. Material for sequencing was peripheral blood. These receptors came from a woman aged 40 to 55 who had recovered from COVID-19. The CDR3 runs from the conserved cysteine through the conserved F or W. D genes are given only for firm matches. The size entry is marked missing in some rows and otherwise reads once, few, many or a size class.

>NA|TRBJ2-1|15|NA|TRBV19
TGTGCCAGTAGTCTGGGCAGGGGAGTAGACAATGAGCAGTTCTTC
CASSLGRGVDNEQFF
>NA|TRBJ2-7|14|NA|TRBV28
TGTGCCAGCAGTTTGGAGGGACAGCCTTACGAGCAGTACTTC
CASSLEGQPYEQYF
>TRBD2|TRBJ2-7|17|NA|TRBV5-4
TGTGCCAGCAGCTTGGGACTAGCGGACATTACGTCCTACGAGCAGTACTTC
CASSLGLADITSYEQYF
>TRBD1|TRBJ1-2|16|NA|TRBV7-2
TGTGCCAGCAGCTTAGAAACAGGGGTTCCTAACTATGGCTACACCTTC
CASSLETGVPNYGYTF
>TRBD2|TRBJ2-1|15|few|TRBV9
TGTGCCAGCAGCGTAGGGACTAGCGGAAACAATGAGCAGTTCTTC
CASSVGTSGNNEQFF
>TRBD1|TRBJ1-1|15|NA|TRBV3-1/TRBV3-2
TGTGCCAGCAGCCAAGATCGACAGGGAGGAACTGAAGCTTTCTTT
CASSQDRQGGTEAFF
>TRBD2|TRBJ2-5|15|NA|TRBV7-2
TGTGCCAGCAGGGAACCACTAGCGGGGGCGGGGACCCAGTACTTC
CASREPLAGAGTQYF
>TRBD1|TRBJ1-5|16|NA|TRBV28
TGTGCCAGCAGTTTGTTCCCGGGACAGGGTCGCCAGCCCCAGCATTTT
CASSLFPGQGRQPQHF
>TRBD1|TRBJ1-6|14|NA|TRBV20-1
TGCAGTGCTAGTGTTGGACAGGCGTATTCACCCCTCCACTTT
CSASVGQAYSPLHF
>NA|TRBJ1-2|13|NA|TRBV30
TGTGCCTGGAGCCGGGGAGCAAGGGTTGGCTACACCTTC
CAWSRGARVGYTF
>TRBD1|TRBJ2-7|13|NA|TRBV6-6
TGTGCCAGTAGACAGGGCATTGACTACGAGCAGTACTTC
CASRQGIDYEQYF
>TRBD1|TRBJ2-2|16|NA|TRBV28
TGTGCCAGCAGTTTGGCAGGGACAGGACGCACCGGGGAGCTGTTTTTT
CASSLAGTGRTGELFF
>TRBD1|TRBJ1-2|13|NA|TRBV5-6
TGTGCCAGCAGCTCCCGGGACAGGTCTGGCTACACCTTC
CASSSRDRSGYTF
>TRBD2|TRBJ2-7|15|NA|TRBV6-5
TGTGCCAGCAGTTATTCAAGCGGGGACGGCTACGAGCAGTACTTC
CASSYSSGDGYEQYF
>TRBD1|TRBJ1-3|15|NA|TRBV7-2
TGTGCCAGCAGGAGGACAGGGGCTTCTGGAAACACCATATATTTT
CASRRTGASGNTIYF
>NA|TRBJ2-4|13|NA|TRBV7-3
TGTGCCAGCAGCTTACGGGAGAAAAACATTCAGTACTTC
CASSLREKNIQYF
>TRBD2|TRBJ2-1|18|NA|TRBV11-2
TGTGCCAGCAGCTTAGTTTCGTGGGTGGGACTAGCCGGCGATGAGCAGTTCTTC
CASSLVSWVGLAGDEQFF
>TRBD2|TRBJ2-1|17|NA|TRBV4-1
TGCGCCAGCAGCCAAGAGGCTACCGGGAGGTCCTACAATGAGCAGTTCTTC
CASSQEATGRSYNEQFF
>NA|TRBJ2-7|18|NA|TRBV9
TGTGCCAGCAGCGCGGACGGGACAAGGAATCGGGCTTCCTACGAGCAGTACTTC
CASSADGTRNRASYEQYF
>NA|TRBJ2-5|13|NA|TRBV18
TGTGCCAGCTCACTACTCCCGGGGGAGACCCAGTACTTC
CASSLLPGETQYF
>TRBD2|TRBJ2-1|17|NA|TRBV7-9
TGTGCCAGCAGCCCCCCTGGGGGACTAGCGGGAGGGGATGAGCAGTTCTTC
CASSPPGGLAGGDEQFF
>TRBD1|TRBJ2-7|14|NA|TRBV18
TGTGCCAGCTCACTTCGGGACAGGGGTTACGAGCAGTACTTC
CASSLRDRGYEQYF
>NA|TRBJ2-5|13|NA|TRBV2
TGTGCCAGCCCCAGACACAACCAAGAGACCCAGTACTTC
CASPRHNQETQYF
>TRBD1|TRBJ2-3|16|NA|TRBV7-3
TGTGCCAGCAGCCGGCAGGGACAGGGTAGCACAGATACGCAGTATTTT
CASSRQGQGSTDTQYF
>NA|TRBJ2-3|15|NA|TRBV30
TGTGCCTGGAGCTCGGACAGCCATAGCACAGATACGCAGTATTTT
CAWSSDSHSTDTQYF
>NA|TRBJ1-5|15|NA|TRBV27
TGTGCCAGCAGTTTAGGCGTCAGGGGAAATCAGCCCCAGCATTTT
CASSLGVRGNQPQHF
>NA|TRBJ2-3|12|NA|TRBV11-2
TGTGCCAGCAGCTTGGGCGTTACAGCGCAGTATTTT
CASSLGVTAQYF
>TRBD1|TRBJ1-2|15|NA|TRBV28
TGTGCCAGCAGTACGCTCGGGACAGGGAACTATGGCTACACCTTC
CASSTLGTGNYGYTF
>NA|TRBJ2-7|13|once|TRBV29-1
TGCAGCGTTGCCCCCGACAGTTCCTACGAGCAGTACTTC
CSVAPDSSYEQYF
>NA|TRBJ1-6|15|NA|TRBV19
TGTGCCAGTAGTAACACACAGGGCCCAAATTCACCCCTCCACTTT
CASSNTQGPNSPLHF
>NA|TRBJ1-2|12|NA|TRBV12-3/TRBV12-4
TGTGCCAGCAGTGCGGGTCGCCCGGGCTACACCTTC
CASSAGRPGYTF
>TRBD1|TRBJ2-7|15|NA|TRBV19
TGTGCCAGTAGTAGCCAGTCGACAGGGCGGTACGAGCAGTACTTC
CASSSQSTGRYEQYF
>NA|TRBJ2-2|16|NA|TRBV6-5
TGTGCCAGCAGTTACCTCACAGCAACTGGGTCCGGGGAGCTGTTTTTT
CASSYLTATGSGELFF
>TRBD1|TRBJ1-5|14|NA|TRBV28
TGTGCCAGCACTCCAGGACGGGACAGGGGGTTTCAGCATTTT
CASTPGRDRGFQHF
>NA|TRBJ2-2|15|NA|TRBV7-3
TGTGCCAGCAGCTTATGGAGCGGGAACACCGGGGAGCTGTTTTTT
CASSLWSGNTGELFF
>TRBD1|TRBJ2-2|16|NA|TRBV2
TGTGCCAGCAGTCCTTACGACAGGGGAGGAGCCGGGGAGCTGTTTTTT
CASSPYDRGGAGELFF
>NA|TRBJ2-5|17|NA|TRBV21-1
TGTGCCAGCAGCAAAGCGGGACAGGGCGGGGGCCGAGAGACCCAGTACTTC
CASSKAGQGGGRETQYF
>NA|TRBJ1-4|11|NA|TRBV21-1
TGTGCCAGCATGGCCAGGGAAAAACTGTTTTTT
CASMAREKLFF
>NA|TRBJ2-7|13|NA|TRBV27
TGTGCCAGCAGTTTATCAGGGACATCCGAGCAGTACTTC
CASSLSGTSEQYF
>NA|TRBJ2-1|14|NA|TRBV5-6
TGTGCCAGCAGCGGCGGACAGTCCTACAATGAGCAGTTCTTC
CASSGGQSYNEQFF
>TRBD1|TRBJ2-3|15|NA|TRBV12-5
TGTGCTAGTGGGGCGGGACAGGGTATGGGGGATACGCAGTATTTT
CASGAGQGMGDTQYF
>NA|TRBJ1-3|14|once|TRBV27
TGTGCCAGCAGTTTCGGGGGGTCGGGAAACACCATATATTTT
CASSFGGSGNTIYF
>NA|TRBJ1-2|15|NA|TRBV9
TGTGCCAGCAGCGTAGCCGCGACGACGGGGGACGGCTACACCTTC
CASSVAATTGDGYTF
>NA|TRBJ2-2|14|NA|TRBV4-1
TGCGCCAGCAGCCATCGCGACAGTCCCGGGGAGCTGTTTTTT
CASSHRDSPGELFF
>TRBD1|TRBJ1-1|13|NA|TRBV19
TGTGCCAGTAGGACAGGGAGGAACACTGAAGCTTTCTTT
CASRTGRNTEAFF
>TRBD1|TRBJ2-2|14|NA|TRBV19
TGTGCCAGTAGAAGTCAGGGGGACACCGGGGAGCTGTTTTTT
CASRSQGDTGELFF
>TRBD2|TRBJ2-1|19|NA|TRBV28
TGTGCCAGCAGTTTTTTCAGGATGAGTGGGCTAGCGGGAGTCCATGAGCAGTTCTTC
CASSFFRMSGLAGVHEQFF
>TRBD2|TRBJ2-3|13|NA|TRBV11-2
TGTGCCGGAGAGCGGGAGGAGTCAGATACGCAGTATTTT
CAGEREESDTQYF
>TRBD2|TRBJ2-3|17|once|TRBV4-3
TGCGCCAGCAGCCAAGACTTAGCGGGGGGGATGACAGATACGCAGTATTTT
CASSQDLAGGMTDTQYF
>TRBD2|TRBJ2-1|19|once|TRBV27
TGTGCCAGCAGTTTTGGGGTAAGCGGGAGAGGGGGCTCCTACAATGAGCAGTTCTTC
CASSFGVSGRGGSYNEQFF
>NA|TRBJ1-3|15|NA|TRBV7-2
TGTGCCAGCAGCCCTCAGGGCAGCTCTGGAAACACCATATATTTT
CASSPQGSSGNTIYF
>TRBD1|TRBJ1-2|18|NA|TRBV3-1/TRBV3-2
TGTGCCAGCAGCCAAGATCGGGACAGGGGATGGGGTAGCTATGGCTACACCTTC
CASSQDRDRGWGSYGYTF
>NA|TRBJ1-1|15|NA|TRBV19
TGTGCCAGTAGTATCGAGGGTTGGGGGAACACTGAAGCTTTCTTT
CASSIEGWGNTEAFF
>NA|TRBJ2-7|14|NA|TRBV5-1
TGCGCCAGCAGCCTGCGGCCCCCGGGGTACGAGCAGTACTTC
CASSLRPPGYEQYF
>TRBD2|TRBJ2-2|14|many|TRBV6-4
TGTGCCAGCAGTGAAACTAGCGGGATCGGGGAGCTGTTTTTT
CASSETSGIGELFF